This T cell receptor (beta chain) was captured in a study of T-cell reconstitution after alpha-beta-depleted transplantation in children (dated by TCRdb to 2016 to 2017). Some background on the complete study: The study quantitatively tracked T-cell immune reconstitution after TCRalphabeta/CD19-depleted allogeneic hematopoietic cell transplantation in children using TCR repertoire profiling.

This clonotype has ten or more counts. Its antigen has not been determined. No clone much larger than this one lies a single base away; base qualities are absent. Inclusive of the bounding cysteine and phenylalanine, the CDR3 is 11 residues long. Of all the DNA, just the CDR3 is kept, 33 bases in frame from base 1. V is clipped by 3 bases and J by 0 bases, and the sequence between their germline boundaries is 1 base long. In the germline V gene, CDR1 corresponds to SQVTM and CDR2 to ANQGSEA. The library was made by PCR. The data were produced on an Illumina HiSeq 2500. Molecular barcoding was employed in the preparation of TCR libraries, with unique molecular identifiers being used to normalize TCRbeta repertoire quantification. TCRdb reran the public reads through fastp at Q25 and MiXCR, keeping productive beta chains. Every CDR3 protein is listed once, alongside the most common genes and DNA of its rows. The sample contains about 400,000 distinct CDR3 sequences, about 20% of them found a single time. Of the sample, 3% to 4.5% falls within the top ten clones.

The sample was PBMCs from the stem cell graft donor, taken from the stem cell graft. This receptor was identified in a human donor who donated a stem cell graft to a child with acute myeloid leukemia. This receptor chain uses TRBV29-1 and TRBJ2-3; no D segment can be confidently identified. The DNA reads as follows: TGCAGCGTTGACAGCACAGATACGCAGTATTTT. This gives the protein CSVDSTDTQYF.